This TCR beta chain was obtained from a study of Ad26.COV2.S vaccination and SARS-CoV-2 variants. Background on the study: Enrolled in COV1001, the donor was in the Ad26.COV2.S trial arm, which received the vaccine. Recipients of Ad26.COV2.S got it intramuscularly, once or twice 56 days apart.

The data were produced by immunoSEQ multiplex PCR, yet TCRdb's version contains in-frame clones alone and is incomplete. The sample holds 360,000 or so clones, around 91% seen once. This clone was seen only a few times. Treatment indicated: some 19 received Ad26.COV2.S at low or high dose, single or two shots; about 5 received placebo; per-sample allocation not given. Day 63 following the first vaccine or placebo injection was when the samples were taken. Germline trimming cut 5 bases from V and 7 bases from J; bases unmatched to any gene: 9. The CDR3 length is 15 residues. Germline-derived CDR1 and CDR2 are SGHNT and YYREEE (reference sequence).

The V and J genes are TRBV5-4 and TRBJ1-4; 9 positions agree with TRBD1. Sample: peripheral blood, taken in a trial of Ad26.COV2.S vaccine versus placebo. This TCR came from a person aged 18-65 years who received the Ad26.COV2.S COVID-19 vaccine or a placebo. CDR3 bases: TGTGCCAGCAGTCTTCCGGGACAGGGTCTTGAAAAACTGTTTTTT. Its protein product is CASSLPGQGLEKLFF.